This T cell receptor (beta chain) was recovered during a study of T cells in Graves' hyperthyroidism and ophthalmopathy. Looking at the study overall: Upon initial diagnosis and before any treatment, peripheral blood was collected.

The TCR beta CDR3 regions underwent amplification using RNA transcripts as the source. First-round RT-PCR of the TCR CDR3 relied on the HTBI primer set. One entry per CDR3 protein, called by TCRdb with MiXCR from the multiplex PCR reads. Counted here are hundreds of thousands of distinct CDR3 sequences, about 14% occurring once; the ten biggest clones make up approximately 13%. The CDR3 covers 14 residues. Germline V lookup: CDR1 MNHGY, CDR2 SVAAGI. V was cut by 3 bases and J by 5 bases, with 13 bases left in between. The source of this sequence is a woman between 50 and 59 years old with Graves' ophthalmopathy. The rearrangement uses TRBV6-9 and TRBJ2-5; D possibly corresponds to TRBD1 (6 bases). Sequenced material: blood. For the CDR3, the DNA is TGTGCCAGCAGTTACGGGTGGGGGCAGGAGACCCAGTACTTC. Protein sequence: CASSYGWGQETQYF.